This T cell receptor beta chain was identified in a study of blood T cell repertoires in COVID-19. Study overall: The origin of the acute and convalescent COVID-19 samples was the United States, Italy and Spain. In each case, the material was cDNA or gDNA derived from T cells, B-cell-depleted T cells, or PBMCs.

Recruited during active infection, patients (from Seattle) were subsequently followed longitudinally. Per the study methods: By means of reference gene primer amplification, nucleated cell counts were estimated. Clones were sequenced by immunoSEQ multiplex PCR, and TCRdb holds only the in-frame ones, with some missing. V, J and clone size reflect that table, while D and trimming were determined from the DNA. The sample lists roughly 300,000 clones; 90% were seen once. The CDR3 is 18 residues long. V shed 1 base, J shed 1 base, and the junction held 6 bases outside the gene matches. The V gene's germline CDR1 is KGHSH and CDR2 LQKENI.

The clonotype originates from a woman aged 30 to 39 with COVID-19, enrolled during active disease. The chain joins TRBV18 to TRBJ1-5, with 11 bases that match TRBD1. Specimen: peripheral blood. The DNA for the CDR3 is TGTGCCAGCTCACCACTAGGGACAGGGGGGACAAGCAATCAGCCCCAGCATTTT. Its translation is CASSPLGTGGTSNQPQHF.